This TCR beta chain was observed in a study of T cell changes during pregnancy in multiple sclerosis. Per the germline V gene, CDR1 is SGHRS and CDR2 is YFSETQ. J lost 4 bases, V lost 1 base, and 6 bases had no gene match. CDR3 length: 16 residues. Profiled with immunoSEQ multiplex PCR; TCRdb holds only in-frame clones, not every one. Here the sample spans roughly 52,000 clones, 85% to 95% being singletons. The input for sequencing was CD4+ T cells from peripheral blood mononuclear cells, taken in the third trimester of pregnancy. The TCR sequence derives from a female donor with multiple sclerosis, enrolled in a pregnancy study. The chain couples TRBV5-1 to TRBJ2-1; 9 bases agree with TRBD2. The CDR3 sequence: CASSLNGAGGYNEQFF. CDR3 nucleotide sequence: TGCGCCAGCAGCTTGAACGGGGCGGGAGGGTACAATGAGCAGTTCTTC.